The 3 T cell receptor beta chains below all came from one sample that was sequenced in a study of cytomegalovirus exposure and HLA in healthy donors. It was with 60 Vbeta and 13 Jbeta primers that the PCR ran. Using immunoSEQ multiplex PCR, the repertoire was profiled, and TCRdb retains in-frame clones only, with some absent. The profile covers some 160,000 clones, with around 72% appearing a single time and about 7.7% taken by the ten largest. Sequencing used PBMCs. These receptor sequences come from a woman aged 40 to 50 in good health and CMV-seropositive.

This clone appeared once. For the CDR3, the DNA is TGTGCCAGCAGGCACACAGGGAGTAATTCACCCCTCCACTTT. Its translation: CASRHTGSNSPLHF. The chain is built from TRBV6-6 and TRBJ1-6, with TRBD1 as a possible D gene (6 bases). V was clipped by 6 bases and J by 6 bases, with 12 bases between them. In germline, CDR1 is MNHNY, CDR2 SVGAGI (reference sequence). The CDR3 is 14 amino acids.

The chain has TRBV30 and TRBJ1-4; possible D gene TRBD1, 6 bases. V shed 0 bases and J shed 8 bases, with 13 bases lying between them. The CDR3 totals 14 residues. Germline CDR1 GTSNPN, CDR2 SVGIG (reference sequence). In nucleotides, the CDR3 is TGTGCCTGGAGTGTAAAGGGGGTAGGGGAAAAACTGTTTTTT. Its protein is CAWSVKGVGEKLFF. The entire variable domain, with the rest obtained from reference TRBV30 and TRBJ1-4, is as follows: SQTIHQWPATLVQPVGSPLSLECTVEGTSNPNLYWYRQAAGRGLQLLFYSVGIGQISSEVPQNLSASRPQDRQFILSSKKLLLSDSGFYLCAWSVKGVGEKLFFGSGTQLSVL.

The CDR3 protein is CASSPPGLAVTYEQYF. The DNA of the CDR3 is TGTGCCAGCAGCCCCCCGGGGCTAGCGGTAACCTACGAGCAGTACTTC. The chain combines TRBV5-4 with TRBJ2-7, with 7 bases fitting TRBD2. The ends lost 4 bases at V and 2 bases at J; junction bases unmatched: 12. CDR3 length: 16 residues. Germline CDR1 is SGHNT and CDR2 is YYREEE (reference sequence).